This is a list of T cell receptor beta chains from one sample in a study of shared clonotypes between healthy human individuals. The data were produced by immunoSEQ multiplex PCR, yet TCRdb's version contains in-frame clones alone and is incomplete. Of about 980,000 clones listed, about three quarters are singletons. The sample consisted of memory CD4+ T cells sorted from blood. The origin of the receptors is a young man in good health. Both conserved end residues are part of each CDR3. A D gene is named only where the DNA matches it firmly. Not all rows give a size; the values are once, few, many and, for expanded clones, a class.

J gene	clone size	V gene	D gene	CDR3 protein	CDR3 DNA
TRBJ2-5	-	TRBV21-1	-	CASRKCARRGKETQYF	TGTGCCAGCAGAAAGTGCGCCAGGCGGGGGAAAGAGACCCAGTACTTC
TRBJ2-2	once	TRBV11-3	TRBD2	CASSPLAGAVAGELFF	TGTGCCAGCAGCCCCCTCGCGGGAGCTGTAGCCGGGGAGCTGTTTTTT
TRBJ2-7	-	TRBV12-5	-	CASGFGGTGSYEQYF	TGTGCTAGTGGTTTCGGGGGAACGGGCTCCTACGAGCAGTACTTC
TRBJ1-2	-	TRBV7-2	TRBD1	CASSLARGHGYTF	TGTGCCAGCAGCTTAGCCAGGGGGCATGGCTACACCTTC
TRBJ1-4	many	TRBV9	-	CASSVSPSPGGEKLFF	TGTGCCAGCAGCGTTTCCCCCTCTCCCGGTGGCGAAAAACTGTTTTTT
TRBJ1-1	-	TRBV9	-	CASSVTGNTEAFF	TGTGCCAGCAGCGTGACAGGTAACACTGAAGCTTTCTTT
TRBJ2-3	-	TRBV30	-	CAWSVPGTADTQYF	TGTGCCTGGAGTGTCCCGGGGACCGCAGATACGCAGTATTTT
TRBJ1-6	-	TRBV6-6	-	CASSYSGNSPLHF	TGTGCCAGCAGTTACTCTGGTAATTCACCCCTCCACTTT
TRBJ1-2	once	TRBV14	-	CASSQDRIFGYTF	TGTGCCAGCAGCCAAGATCGTATCTTTGGCTACACCTTC
TRBJ1-6	-	TRBV4-1	-	CASSLQAPPLNSPLHF	TGCGCCAGCAGCTTGCAGGCCCCCCCCTTAAATTCACCCCTCCACTTT
TRBJ2-7	-	TRBV10-2	TRBD2	CASRLAGEYEQYF	TGCGCCAGCAGGCTAGCGGGAGAGTACGAGCAGTACTTC
TRBJ1-1	few	TRBV11-2	-	CASSLQGVGNTEAFF	TGTGCCAGCAGCTTACAAGGGGTAGGGAACACTGAAGCTTTCTTT
TRBJ1-1	-	TRBV5-6	TRBD1	CASSLGQGAMNTEAFF	TGTGCCAGCAGCTTGGGACAGGGAGCCATGAACACTGAAGCTTTCTTT
TRBJ1-1	once	TRBV13	TRBD1	CASSARQGNTEAFF	TGTGCCAGCAGCGCCCGACAGGGAAACACTGAAGCTTTCTTT
TRBJ2-5	-	TRBV20-1	-	CSAQDRETQYF	TGCAGTGCTCAGGATCGGGAGACCCAGTACTTC
TRBJ1-2	-	TRBV28	-	CASAPALANYGYTF	TGTGCCAGCGCCCCGGCGTTGGCAAACTATGGCTACACCTTC
TRBJ2-2	-	TRBV5-1	TRBD1	CASSLQGAPGELFF	TGCGCCAGCAGCTTACAGGGGGCACCCGGGGAGCTGTTTTTT
TRBJ2-3	-	TRBV6-1	-	CASSAGGGIRTDTQYF	TGTGCCAGCAGTGCCGGAGGGGGGATTCGCACAGATACGCAGTATTTT
TRBJ2-3	once	TRBV7-6	TRBD2	CASSLRGLAGSTDTQYF	TGTGCCAGCAGCTTAAGGGGACTAGCGGGAAGCACAGATACGCAGTATTTT
TRBJ1-5	-	TRBV6-5	-	CASSLGHQALNQPQHF	TGTGCCAGCAGTTTGGGACACCAGGCCCTCAATCAGCCCCAGCATTTT
TRBJ2-7	-	TRBV14	-	CASSRGRAYEQYF	TGTGCCAGCAGCCGCGGACGGGCCTACGAGCAGTACTTC
TRBJ2-2	-	TRBV19	-	CASTIGGSTGELFF	TGTGCCAGCACCATAGGGGGGAGCACCGGGGAGCTGTTTTTT
TRBJ2-1	-	TRBV10-3	-	CAISEALYNEQFF	TGTGCCATCAGTGAAGCCCTCTACAATGAGCAGTTCTTC
TRBJ2-2	-	TRBV28	-	CASSLTPWAGTGELFF	TGTGCCAGCAGCCTGACCCCCTGGGCGGGGACCGGGGAGCTGTTTTTT
TRBJ1-5	once	TRBV5-6	-	CASTRGNNQPQHF	TGTGCCAGCACCAGGGGTAACAATCAGCCCCAGCATTTT
TRBJ2-4	-	TRBV30	-	CACDQGLAKNIQYF	TGTGCCTGCGACCAGGGATTAGCCAAAAACATTCAGTACTTC
TRBJ1-1	-	TRBV6-6	TRBD1	CASSSGQGARTEAFF	TGTGCCAGCAGCTCCGGACAGGGGGCTCGAACTGAAGCTTTCTTT
TRBJ2-7	-	TRBV7-2	TRBD2	CASSPLAGGVGEQYF	TGTGCCAGCAGCCCCCTAGCGGGGGGGGTGGGGGAGCAGTACTTC
TRBJ1-1	-	TRBV6-5	-	CASSYLGNTEAFF	TGTGCCAGCAGTTACTTGGGTAACACTGAAGCTTTCTTT
TRBJ2-3	-	TRBV2	-	CASSAGGGRAGDTQYF	TGTGCCAGCAGTGCAGGGGGCGGGAGGGCCGGAGATACGCAGTATTTT
TRBJ2-2	-	TRBV28	-	CASSFPQMGTGELFF	TGTGCCAGCAGTTTCCCCCAAATGGGCACCGGGGAGCTGTTTTTT
TRBJ2-7	-	TRBV25-1	-	CASSNRATGSYEQYF	TGTGCCAGCAGCAACCGGGCCACCGGCTCCTACGAGCAGTACTTC
TRBJ2-2	few	TRBV7-2	-	CASSPYYTNTGELFF	TGTGCCAGCAGCCCCTACTATACGAACACCGGGGAGCTGTTTTTT
TRBJ2-3	-	TRBV19	-	CASSPRTGGSTDTQYF	TGTGCCAGTAGTCCTAGGACTGGCGGGAGCACAGATACGCAGTATTTT
TRBJ1-2	-	TRBV4-2	-	CASSQERAAYGYTF	TGTGCCAGCAGCCAAGAGAGGGCAGCCTATGGCTACACCTTC
TRBJ2-3	few	TRBV5-4	-	CASSYGPTSTDTQYF	TGTGCCAGCAGCTACGGACCCACTAGCACAGATACGCAGTATTTT
TRBJ2-3	-	TRBV7-9	TRBD1	CASSIRTGRTDTQYF	TGTGCCAGCAGCATCCGGACAGGGCGCACAGATACGCAGTATTTT
TRBJ1-5	many	TRBV2	-	CASSLGGGNQPQHF	TGTGCCAGCAGCCTCGGGGGGGGCAATCAGCCCCAGCATTTT
TRBJ2-7	-	TRBV10-1	-	CASSESIARSYEQYF	TGCGCCAGCAGTGAGTCAATAGCCCGCTCCTACGAGCAGTACTTC
TRBJ2-2	-	TRBV18	-	CASSPIRDGELFF	TGTGCCAGCTCACCCATTCGGGACGGGGAGCTGTTTTTT
TRBJ1-4	-	TRBV27	-	CASSLEGPADGKLFF	TGTGCCAGCAGTTTAGAAGGCCCAGCGGATGGAAAACTGTTTTTT
TRBJ2-7	once	TRBV10-3	-	CAISDRSYFRGRNSYEQYF	TGTGCCATCAGTGACCGGTCTTACTTCCGGGGACGGAATTCTTACGAGCAGTACTTC